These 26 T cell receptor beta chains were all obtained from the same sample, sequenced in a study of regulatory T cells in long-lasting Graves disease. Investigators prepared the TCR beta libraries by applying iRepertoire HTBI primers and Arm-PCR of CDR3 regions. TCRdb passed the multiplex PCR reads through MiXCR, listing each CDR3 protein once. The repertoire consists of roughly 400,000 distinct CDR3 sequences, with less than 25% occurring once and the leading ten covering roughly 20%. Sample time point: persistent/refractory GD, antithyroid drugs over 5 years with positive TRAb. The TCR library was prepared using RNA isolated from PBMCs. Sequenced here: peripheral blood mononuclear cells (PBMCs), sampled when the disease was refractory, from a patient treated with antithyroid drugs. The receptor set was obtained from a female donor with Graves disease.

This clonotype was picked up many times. This chain's CDR3 is CASSLGSGQNYGYTF. The CDR3 bases are TGTGCCAGCAGCTTAGGCTCAGGACAGAACTATGGCTACACCTTC. The rearrangement uses TRBV13 and TRBJ1-2; D perhaps matches TRBD1 (6 bases). Trimming took 0 bases from V and 2 from J, leaving 10 bases between them. The CDR3 sequence is 15 residues long. From germline, CDR1 is PRHDT and CDR2 FYEKMQ (reference sequence).

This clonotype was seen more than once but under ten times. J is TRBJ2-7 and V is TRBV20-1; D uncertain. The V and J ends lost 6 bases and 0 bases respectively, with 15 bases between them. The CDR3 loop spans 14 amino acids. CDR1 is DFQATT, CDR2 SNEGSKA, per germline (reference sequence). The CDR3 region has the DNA TGCAGTGCGCATACGGGCCAGACCTCCTACGAGCAGTACTTC. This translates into CSAHTGQTSYEQYF.

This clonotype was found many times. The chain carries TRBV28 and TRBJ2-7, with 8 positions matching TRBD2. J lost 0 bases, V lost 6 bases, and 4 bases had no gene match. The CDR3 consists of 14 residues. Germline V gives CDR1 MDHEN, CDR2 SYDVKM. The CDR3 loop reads CASRLAGTSYEQYF. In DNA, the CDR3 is TGTGCCAGCAGATTAGCGGGAACCTCCTACGAGCAGTACTTC.

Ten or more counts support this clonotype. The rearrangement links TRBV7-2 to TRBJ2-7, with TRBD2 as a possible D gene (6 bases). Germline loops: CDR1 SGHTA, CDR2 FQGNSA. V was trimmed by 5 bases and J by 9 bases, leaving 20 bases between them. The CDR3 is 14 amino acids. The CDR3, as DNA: TGTGCCAGCAGCCTAACGAGGGTCCAGGGAGGGCAGTACTTC. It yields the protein CASSLTRVQGGQYF.

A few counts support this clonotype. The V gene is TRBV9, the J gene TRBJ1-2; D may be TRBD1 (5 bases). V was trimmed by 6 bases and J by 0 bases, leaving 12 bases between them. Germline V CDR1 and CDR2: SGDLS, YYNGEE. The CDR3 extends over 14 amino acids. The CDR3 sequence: CASTRDPSNYGYTF. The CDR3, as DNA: TGTGCCAGCACCCGGGACCCCTCTAACTATGGCTACACCTTC. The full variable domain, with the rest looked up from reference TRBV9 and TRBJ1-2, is DSGVTQTPKHLITATGQRVTLRCSPRSGDLSVYWYQQSLDQGLQFLIQYYNGEERAKGNILERFSAQQFPDLHSELNLSSLELGDSALYFCASTRDPSNYGYTFGSGTRLTVV.

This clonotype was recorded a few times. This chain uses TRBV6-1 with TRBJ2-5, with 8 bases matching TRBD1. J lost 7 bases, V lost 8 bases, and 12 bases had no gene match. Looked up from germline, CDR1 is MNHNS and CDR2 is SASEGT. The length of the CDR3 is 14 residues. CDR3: CASGNRTGWSTQYF. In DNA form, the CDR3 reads TGTGCCAGCGGGAATAGGACAGGGTGGTCGACCCAGTACTTC.

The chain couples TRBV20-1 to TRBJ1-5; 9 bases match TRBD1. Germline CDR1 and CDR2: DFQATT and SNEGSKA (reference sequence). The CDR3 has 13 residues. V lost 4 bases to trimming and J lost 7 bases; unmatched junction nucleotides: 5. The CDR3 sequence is CSAKQGAGQPQHF. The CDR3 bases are TGCAGTGCTAAACAGGGGGCAGGACAGCCCCAGCATTTT.

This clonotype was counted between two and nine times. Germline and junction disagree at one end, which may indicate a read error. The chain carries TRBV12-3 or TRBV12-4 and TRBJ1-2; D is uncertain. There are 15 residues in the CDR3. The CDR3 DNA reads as TGTGCCAGCAGTTTAGCCCTCCACGGAAACTATGGCTACGCCTTC. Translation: CASSLALHGNYGYAF.

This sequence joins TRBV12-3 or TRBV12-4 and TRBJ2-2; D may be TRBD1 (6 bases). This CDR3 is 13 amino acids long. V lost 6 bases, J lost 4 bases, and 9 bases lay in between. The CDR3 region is CASSPGVTGELFF. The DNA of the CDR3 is TGTGCCAGCAGCCCAGGGGTCACCGGGGAGCTGTTTTTT.

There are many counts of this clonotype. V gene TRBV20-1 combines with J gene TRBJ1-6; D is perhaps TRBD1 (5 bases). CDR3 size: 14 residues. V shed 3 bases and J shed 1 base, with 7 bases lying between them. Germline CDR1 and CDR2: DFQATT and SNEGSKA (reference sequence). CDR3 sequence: CSARAGSYNSPLHF. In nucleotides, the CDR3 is TGCAGTGCTAGGGCAGGGTCCTATAATTCACCCCTCCACTTT.

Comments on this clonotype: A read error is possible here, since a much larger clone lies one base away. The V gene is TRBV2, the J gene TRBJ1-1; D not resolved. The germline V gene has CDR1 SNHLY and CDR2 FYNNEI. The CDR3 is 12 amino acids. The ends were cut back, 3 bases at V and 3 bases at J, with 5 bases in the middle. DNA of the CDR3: TGTGCCAGCAGTGAGATTCACACTGAAGCTTTCTTT. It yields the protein CASSEIHTEAFF.

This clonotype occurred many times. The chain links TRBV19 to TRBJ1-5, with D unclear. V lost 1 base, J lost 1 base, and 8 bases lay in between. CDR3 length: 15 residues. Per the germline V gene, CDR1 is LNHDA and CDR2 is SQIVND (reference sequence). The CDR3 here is CASSIAGTSNQPQHF. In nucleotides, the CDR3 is TGTGCCAGTAGTATAGCAGGTACGAGCAATCAGCCCCAGCATTTT. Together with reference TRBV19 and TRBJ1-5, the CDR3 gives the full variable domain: DGGITQSPKYLFRKEGQNVTLSCEQNLNHDAMYWYRQDPGQGLRLIYYSQIVNDFQKGDIAEGYSVSREKKESFPLTVTSAQKNPTAFYLCASSIAGTSNQPQHFGDGTRLSIL.

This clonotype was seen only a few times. CDR3 DNA: TGCAGTGCTAGAGATACAGTGGGACAGGCTTACCAAGAGACCCAGTACTTC. Translated: CSARDTVGQAYQETQYF. The V gene is TRBV20-1, the J gene TRBJ2-5, with 8 bases lining up with TRBD1. The CDR3 length is 17 residues. Germline V lookup: CDR1 DFQATT, CDR2 SNEGSKA (reference sequence). With 0 bases clipped from V and 0 bases from J, the junction kept 9 bases outside the gene matches.

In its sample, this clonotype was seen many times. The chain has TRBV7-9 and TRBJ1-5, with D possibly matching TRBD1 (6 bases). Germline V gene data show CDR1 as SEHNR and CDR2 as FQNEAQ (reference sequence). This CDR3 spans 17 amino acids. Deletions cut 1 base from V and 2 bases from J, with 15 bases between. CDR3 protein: CASSLGLGQTGNQPQHF. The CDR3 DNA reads TGTGCCAGCAGCTTAGGGCTCGGACAGACGGGCAATCAGCCCCAGCATTTT.

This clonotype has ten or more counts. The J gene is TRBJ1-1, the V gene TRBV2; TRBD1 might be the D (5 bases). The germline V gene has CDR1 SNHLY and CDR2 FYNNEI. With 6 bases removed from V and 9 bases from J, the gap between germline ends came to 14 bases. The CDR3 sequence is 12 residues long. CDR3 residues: CASRGDGEQAFF. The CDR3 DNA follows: TGTGCCAGCAGGGGGGACGGGGAACAAGCTTTCTTT.

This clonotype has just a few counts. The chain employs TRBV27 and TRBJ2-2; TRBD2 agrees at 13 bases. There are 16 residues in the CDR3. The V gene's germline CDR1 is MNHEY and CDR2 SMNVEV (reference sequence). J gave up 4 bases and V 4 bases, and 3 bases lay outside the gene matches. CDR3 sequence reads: CASSSTSGRGTGELFF. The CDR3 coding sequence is TGTGCCAGCAGTTCAACTAGCGGGAGGGGCACCGGGGAGCTGTTTTTT.

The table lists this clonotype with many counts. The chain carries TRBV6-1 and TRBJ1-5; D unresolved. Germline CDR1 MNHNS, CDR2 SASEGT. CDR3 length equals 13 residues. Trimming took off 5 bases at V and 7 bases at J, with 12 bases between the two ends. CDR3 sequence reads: CASSLDWAQPQHF. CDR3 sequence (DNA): TGTGCCAGCAGTCTTGACTGGGCGCAGCCCCAGCATTTT.

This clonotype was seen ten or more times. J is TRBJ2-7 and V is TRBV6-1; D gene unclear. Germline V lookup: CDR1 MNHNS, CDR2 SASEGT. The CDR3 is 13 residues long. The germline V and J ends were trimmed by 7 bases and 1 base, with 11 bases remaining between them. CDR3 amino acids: CASTRIRSYEQYF. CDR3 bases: TGTGCCAGCACCCGGATCCGGTCCTACGAGCAGTACTTC.

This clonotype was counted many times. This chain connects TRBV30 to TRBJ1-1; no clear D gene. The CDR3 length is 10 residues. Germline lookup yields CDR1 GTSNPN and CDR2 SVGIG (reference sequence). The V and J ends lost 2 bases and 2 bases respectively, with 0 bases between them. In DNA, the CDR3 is TGTGCCTGGAGTAACACTGAAGCTTTCTTT. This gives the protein CAWSNTEAFF.

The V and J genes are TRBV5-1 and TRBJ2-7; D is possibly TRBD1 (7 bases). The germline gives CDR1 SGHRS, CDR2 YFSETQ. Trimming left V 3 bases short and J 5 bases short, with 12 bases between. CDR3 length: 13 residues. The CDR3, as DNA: TGCGCCAGCAGCTGGCAGGGGGGAAACGAGCAGTACTTC. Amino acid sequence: CASSWQGGNEQYF.

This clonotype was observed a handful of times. The CDR3 loop is CASSSGPDRPQHF. The CDR3 nucleotides are TGTGCCAGCAGTTCCGGGCCCGATAGGCCCCAGCATTTT. The V call is TRBV6-5, the J call TRBJ1-5, with D hard to call. Deletions cut 4 bases from V and 9 bases from J, with 13 bases between. The CDR3 runs to 13 residues. Germline V lookup: CDR1 MNHEY, CDR2 SVGAGI.

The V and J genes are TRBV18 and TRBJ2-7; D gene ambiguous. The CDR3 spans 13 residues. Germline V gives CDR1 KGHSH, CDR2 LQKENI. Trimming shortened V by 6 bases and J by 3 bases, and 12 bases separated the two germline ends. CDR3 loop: CASSSTNDYEQYF. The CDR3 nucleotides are TGTGCCAGCTCGAGTACGAATGACTACGAGCAGTACTTC.

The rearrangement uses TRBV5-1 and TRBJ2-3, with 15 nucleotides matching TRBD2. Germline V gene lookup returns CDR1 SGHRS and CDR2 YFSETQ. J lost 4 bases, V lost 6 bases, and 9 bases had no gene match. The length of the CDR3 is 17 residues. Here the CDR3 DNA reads TGCGCCAGCAACTCTGGACTAGCGGGAGGGCCATCAGATACGCAGTATTTT. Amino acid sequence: CASNSGLAGGPSDTQYF.

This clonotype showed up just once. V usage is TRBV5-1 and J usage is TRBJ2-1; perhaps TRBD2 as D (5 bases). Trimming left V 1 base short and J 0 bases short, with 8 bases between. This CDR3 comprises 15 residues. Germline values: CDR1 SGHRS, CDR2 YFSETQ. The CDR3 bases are TGCGCCAGCAGCTTGATGAGCGGCTCCTACAATGAGCAGTTCTTC. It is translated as CASSLMSGSYNEQFF.

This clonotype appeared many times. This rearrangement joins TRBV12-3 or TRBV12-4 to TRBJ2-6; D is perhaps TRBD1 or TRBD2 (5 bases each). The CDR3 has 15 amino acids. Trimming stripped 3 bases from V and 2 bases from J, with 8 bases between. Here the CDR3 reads CASSFRGAGANVLTF. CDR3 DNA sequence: TGTGCCAGCAGTTTTAGAGGGGCTGGGGCCAACGTCCTGACTTTC.

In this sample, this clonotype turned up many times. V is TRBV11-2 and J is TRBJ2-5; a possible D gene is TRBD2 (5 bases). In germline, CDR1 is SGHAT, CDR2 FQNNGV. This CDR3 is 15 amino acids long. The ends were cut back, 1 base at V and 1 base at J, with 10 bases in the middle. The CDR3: CASSLGERSQETQYF. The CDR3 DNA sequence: TGTGCCAGCAGCTTAGGGGAGCGGTCCCAAGAGACCCAGTACTTC.